This paragraph covers one T cell receptor (beta chain) sequence. The target antigen is unknown. It was approximately 10 milliliters of peripheral blood that were drawn from each donor. Primed by a sample-barcoded 5' primer and a J-beta primer mix, a second PCR proceeded for roughly 7 to 12 cycles. MiXCR was run by TCRdb on the 5' RACE reads, yielding one entry per CDR3 protein. The sample carries about 750,000 distinct CDR3 sequences, less than 70% recorded once. This CDR3 is built from 15 residues. Looked up from germline, CDR1 is SEHNR and CDR2 is FQNEAQ (reference sequence). With 5 bases clipped from V and 5 bases from J, the junction kept 9 bases outside the gene matches. These data come from a study of blood T cells in healthy people across ages. Study outcomes and limitations: There was no known CMV status for donors, so expanded clonotype changes were possibly confounded. With age, beta diversity per million T cells declined roughly linearly, significantly by about 37.

This chain joins TRBV7-9 and TRBJ1-2, with TRBD1 matching over 9 bases. The sequenced sample was blood. This clonotype was sampled from a man older than 75 in good health. The CDR3 region is CASSPSGTGSYGYTF. The CDR3 DNA reads as TGTGCCAGCAGCCCCTCCGGGACAGGGTCGTATGGCTACACCTTC.